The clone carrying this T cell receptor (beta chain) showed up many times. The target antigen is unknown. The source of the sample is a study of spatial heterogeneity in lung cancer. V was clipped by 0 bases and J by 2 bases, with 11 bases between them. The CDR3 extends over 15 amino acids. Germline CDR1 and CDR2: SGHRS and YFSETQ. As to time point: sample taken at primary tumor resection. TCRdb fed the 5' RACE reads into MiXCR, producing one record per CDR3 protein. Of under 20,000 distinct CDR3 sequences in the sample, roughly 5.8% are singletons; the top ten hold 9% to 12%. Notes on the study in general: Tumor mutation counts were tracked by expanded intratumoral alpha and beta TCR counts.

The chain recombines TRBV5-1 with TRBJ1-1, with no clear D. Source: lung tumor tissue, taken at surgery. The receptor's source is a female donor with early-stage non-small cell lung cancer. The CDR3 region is CASSLAQQHNTEAFF. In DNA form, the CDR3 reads TGCGCCAGCAGCTTGGCACAGCAGCACAACACTGAAGCTTTCTTT.